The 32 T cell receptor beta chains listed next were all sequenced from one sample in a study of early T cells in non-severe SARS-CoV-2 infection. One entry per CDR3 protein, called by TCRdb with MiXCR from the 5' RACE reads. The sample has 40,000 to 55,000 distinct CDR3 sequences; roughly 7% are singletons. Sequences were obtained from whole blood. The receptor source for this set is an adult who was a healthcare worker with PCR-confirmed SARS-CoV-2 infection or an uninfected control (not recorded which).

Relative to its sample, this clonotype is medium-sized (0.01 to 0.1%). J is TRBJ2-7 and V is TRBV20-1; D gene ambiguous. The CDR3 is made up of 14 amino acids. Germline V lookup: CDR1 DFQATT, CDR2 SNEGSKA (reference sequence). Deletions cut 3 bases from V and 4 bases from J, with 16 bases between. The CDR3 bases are TGCAGTGCTAGCGGCCACCACCGCCGTTACGAGCAGTACTTC. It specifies CSASGHHRRYEQYF.

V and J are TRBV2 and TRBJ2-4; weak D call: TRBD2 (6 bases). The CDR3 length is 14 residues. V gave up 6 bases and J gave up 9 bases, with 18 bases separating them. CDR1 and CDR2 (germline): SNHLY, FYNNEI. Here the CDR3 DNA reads TGTGCCAGCAGAATCTCCGGGACTGGGTCCATTCAGTACTTC. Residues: CASRISGTGSIQYF.

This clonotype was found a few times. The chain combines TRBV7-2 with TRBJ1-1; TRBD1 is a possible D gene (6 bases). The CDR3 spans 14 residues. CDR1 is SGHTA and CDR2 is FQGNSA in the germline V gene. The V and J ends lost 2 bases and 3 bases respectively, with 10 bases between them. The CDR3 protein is CASSLYPGDTEAFF. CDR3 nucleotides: TGTGCCAGCAGCTTATATCCAGGGGACACTGAAGCTTTCTTT.

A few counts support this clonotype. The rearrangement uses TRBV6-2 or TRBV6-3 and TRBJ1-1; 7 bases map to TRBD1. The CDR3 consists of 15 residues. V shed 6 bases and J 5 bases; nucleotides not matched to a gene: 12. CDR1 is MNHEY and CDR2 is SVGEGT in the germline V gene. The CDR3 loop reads CASRHGKGARTEAFF. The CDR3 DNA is TGTGCCAGCAGGCATGGTAAGGGGGCAAGAACTGAAGCTTTCTTT.

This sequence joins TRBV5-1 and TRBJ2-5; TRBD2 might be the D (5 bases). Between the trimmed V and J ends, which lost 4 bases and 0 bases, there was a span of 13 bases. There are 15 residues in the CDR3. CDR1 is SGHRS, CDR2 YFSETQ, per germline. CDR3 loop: CASSPGSANQETQYF. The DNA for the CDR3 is TGCGCCAGCAGCCCCGGTAGCGCCAACCAAGAGACCCAGTACTTC.

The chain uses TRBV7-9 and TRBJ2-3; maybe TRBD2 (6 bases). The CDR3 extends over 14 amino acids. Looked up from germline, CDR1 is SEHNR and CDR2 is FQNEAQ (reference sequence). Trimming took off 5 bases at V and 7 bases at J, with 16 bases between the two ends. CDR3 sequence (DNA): TGTGCCAGCAGCCTCCGCCGGGGGAGAAATACGCAGTATTTT. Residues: CASSLRRGRNTQYF.

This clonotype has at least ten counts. CDR3 DNA: TGTGCCAGCAGTTTTGCGTCTACCTATGGCTACACCTTC. It codes for CASSFASTYGYTF. This chain uses TRBV12-3 or TRBV12-4 with TRBJ1-2; D gene unclear. The CDR3 runs to 13 residues. V lost 3 bases and J 4 bases, leaving 9 bases between the germline ends.

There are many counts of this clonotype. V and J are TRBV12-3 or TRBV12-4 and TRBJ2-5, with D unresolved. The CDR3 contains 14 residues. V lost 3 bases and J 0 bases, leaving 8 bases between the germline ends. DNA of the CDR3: TGTGCCAGCAGTTTCCGGACGTACCAAGAGACCCAGTACTTC. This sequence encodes CASSFRTYQETQYF.

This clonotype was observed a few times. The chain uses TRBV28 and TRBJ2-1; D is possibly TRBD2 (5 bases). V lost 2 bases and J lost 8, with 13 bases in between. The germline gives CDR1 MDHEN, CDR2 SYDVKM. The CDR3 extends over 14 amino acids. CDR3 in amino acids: CASSLAGGTDEQFF. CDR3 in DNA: TGTGCCAGCAGTTTAGCGGGCGGCACGGATGAGCAGTTCTTC. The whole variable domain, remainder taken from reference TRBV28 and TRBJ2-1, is DVKVTQSSRYLVKRTGEKVFLECVQDMDHENMFWYRQDPGLGLRLIYFSYDVKMKEKGDIPEGYSVSREKKERFSLILESASTNQTSMYLCASSLAGGTDEQFFGPGTRLTVL.

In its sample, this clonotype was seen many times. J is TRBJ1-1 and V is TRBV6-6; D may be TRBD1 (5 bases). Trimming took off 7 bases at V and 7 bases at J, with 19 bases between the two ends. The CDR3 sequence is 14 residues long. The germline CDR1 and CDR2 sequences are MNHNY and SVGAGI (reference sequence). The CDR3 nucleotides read TGTGCCAGCACCTACGATGGGACCCAACTTGAAGCTTTCTTT. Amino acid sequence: CASTYDGTQLEAFF.

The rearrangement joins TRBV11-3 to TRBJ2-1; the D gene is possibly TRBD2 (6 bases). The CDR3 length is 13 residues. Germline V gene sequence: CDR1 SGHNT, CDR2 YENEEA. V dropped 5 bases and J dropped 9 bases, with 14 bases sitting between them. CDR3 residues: CASSPMGLREQFF. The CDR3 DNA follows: TGTGCCAGCAGCCCCATGGGACTTCGTGAGCAGTTCTTC.

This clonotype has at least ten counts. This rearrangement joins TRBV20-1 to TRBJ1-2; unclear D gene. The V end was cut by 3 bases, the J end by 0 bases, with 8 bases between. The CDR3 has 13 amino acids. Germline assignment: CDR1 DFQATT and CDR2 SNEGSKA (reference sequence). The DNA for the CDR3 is TGCAGTGCTAGCAGGATAACTAACTATGGCTACACCTTC. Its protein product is CSASRITNYGYTF.

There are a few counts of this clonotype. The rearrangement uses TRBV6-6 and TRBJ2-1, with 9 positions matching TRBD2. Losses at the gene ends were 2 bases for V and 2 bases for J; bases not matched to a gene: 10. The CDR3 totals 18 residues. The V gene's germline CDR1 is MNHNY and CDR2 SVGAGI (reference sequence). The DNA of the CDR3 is TGTGCCAGCAGTTACCCTCCAGGGGCGGGGGGGCCCTACAATGAGCAGTTCTTC. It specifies CASSYPPGAGGPYNEQFF.

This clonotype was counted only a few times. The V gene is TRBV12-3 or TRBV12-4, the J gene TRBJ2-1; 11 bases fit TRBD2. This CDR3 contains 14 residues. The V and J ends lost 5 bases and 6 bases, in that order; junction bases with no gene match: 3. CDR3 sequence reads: CASSVTSGGNEQFF. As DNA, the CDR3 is TGTGCCAGCAGTGTTACTAGCGGGGGCAATGAGCAGTTCTTC.

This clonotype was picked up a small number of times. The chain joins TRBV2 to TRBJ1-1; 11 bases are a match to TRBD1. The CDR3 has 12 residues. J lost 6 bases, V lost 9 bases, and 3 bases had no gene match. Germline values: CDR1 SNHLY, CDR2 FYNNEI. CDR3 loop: CASGTGGAEAFF. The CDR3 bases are TGTGCCAGTGGGACAGGGGGGGCTGAAGCTTTCTTT.

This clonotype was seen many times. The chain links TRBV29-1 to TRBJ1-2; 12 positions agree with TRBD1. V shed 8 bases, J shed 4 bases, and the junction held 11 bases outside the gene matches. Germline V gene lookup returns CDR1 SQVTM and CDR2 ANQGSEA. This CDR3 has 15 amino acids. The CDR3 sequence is CSTLPGQGAVYGYTF. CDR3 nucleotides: TGCAGCACCCTCCCGGGACAGGGGGCAGTCTATGGCTACACCTTC.

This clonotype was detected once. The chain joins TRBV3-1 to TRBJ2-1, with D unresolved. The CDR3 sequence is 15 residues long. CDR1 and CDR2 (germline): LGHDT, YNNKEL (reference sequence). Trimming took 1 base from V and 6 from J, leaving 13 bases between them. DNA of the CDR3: TGTGCCAGCAGCCAAGGATCGACGAGCCCCAATGAGCAGTTCTTC. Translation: CASSQGSTSPNEQFF.

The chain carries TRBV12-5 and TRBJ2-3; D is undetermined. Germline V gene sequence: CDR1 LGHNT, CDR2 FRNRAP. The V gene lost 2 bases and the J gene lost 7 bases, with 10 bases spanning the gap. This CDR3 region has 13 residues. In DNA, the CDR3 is TGTGCTAGTGGTTTGCCGTCTGAAAATACGCAGTATTTT. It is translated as CASGLPSENTQYF.

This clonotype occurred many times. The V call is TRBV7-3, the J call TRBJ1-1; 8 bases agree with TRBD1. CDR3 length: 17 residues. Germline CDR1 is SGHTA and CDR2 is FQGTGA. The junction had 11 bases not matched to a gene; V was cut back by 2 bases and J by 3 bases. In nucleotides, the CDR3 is TGTGCCAGCAGCTTAGGTCCAGGGGGCAGTTTGTACACTGAAGCTTTCTTT. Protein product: CASSLGPGGSLYTEAFF.

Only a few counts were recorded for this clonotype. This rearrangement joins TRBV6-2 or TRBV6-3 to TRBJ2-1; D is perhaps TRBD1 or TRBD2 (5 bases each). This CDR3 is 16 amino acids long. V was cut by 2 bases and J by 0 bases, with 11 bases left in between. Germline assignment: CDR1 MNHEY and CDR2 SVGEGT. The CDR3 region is CASSYHPGSSYNEQFF. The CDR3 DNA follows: TGTGCCAGCAGTTACCATCCAGGGAGCTCCTACAATGAGCAGTTCTTC.

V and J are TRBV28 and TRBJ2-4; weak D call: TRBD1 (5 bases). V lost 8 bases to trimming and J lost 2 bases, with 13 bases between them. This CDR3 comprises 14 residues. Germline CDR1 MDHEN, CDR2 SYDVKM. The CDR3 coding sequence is TGTGCCAGCGGGGCTCAGGGATCCAAAAACATTCAGTACTTC. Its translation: CASGAQGSKNIQYF.

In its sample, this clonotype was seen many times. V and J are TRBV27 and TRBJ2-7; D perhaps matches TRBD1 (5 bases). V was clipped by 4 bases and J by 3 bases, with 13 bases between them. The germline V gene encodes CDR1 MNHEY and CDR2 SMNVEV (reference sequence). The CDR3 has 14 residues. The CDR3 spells CASSSTAHDYEQYF. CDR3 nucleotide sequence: TGTGCCAGCAGTTCGACAGCCCACGACTACGAGCAGTACTTC.

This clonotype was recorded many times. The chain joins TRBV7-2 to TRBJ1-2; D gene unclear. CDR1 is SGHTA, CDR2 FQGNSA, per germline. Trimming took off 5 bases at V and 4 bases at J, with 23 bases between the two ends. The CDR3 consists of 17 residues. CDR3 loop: CASSRPPTNYRVYGYTF. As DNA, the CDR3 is TGTGCCAGCAGCCGCCCCCCGACAAATTACCGCGTCTATGGCTACACCTTC.

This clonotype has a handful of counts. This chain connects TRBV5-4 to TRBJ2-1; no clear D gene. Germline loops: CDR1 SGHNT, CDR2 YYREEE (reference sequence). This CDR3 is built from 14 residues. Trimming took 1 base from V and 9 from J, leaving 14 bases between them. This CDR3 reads CASSLSSRAREQFF. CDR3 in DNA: TGTGCCAGCAGCTTGTCGAGCCGGGCTCGTGAGCAGTTCTTC. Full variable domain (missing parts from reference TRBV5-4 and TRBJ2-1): ETGVTQSPTHLIKTRGQQVTLRCSSQSGHNTVSWYQQALGQGPQFIFQYYREEENGRGNFPPRFSGLQFPNYSSELNVNALELDDSALYLCASSLSSRAREQFFGPGTRLTVL.

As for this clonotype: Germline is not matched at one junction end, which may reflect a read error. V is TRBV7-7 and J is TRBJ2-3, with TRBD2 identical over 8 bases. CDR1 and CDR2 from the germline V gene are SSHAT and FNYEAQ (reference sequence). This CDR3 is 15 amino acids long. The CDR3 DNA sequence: TGTGCTAGCAGCTTCGGGGGGGGGCCAACAGATACGCAGTATTTT. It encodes CASSFGGGPTDTQYF.

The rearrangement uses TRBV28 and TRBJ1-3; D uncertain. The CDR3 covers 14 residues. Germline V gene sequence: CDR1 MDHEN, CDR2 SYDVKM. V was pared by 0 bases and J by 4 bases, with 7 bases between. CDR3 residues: CASSLWGFGNTIYF. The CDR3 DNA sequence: TGTGCCAGCAGTTTATGGGGGTTCGGAAACACCATATATTTT.

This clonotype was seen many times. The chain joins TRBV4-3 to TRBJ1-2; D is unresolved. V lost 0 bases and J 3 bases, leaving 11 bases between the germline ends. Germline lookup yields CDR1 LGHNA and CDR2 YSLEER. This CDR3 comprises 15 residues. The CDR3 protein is CASSQDVQLDYGYTF. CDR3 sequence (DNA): TGCGCCAGCAGCCAAGATGTGCAGTTGGACTATGGCTACACCTTC.

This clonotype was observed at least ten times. CDR3 DNA: TGTGCCAGCAGTGAAACACAGGGGTTGCCCCTCCACTTT. Translated: CASSETQGLPLHF. V gene TRBV12-3 or TRBV12-4 combines with J gene TRBJ1-6; TRBD1 agrees at 7 bases. This CDR3 comprises 13 residues. V was pared by 5 bases and J by 13 bases, with 8 bases of the junction left unmatched.

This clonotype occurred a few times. CDR3 nucleotides: TGTGCCAGCTCATCGGCAGGCAATCAGCCCCAGCATTTT. Its translation: CASSSAGNQPQHF. The V gene is TRBV18, the J gene TRBJ1-5; no clear D gene. From germline, CDR1 is KGHSH and CDR2 LQKENI. The CDR3 runs 13 residues. Trimming cost V 5 bases and J 2 bases, with 7 bases left between them.

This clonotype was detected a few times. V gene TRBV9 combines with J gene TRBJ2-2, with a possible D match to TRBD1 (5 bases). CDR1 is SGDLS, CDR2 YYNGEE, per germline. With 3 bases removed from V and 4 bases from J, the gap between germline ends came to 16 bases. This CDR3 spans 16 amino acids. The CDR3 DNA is TGTGCCAGCAGCGCTATGGGGTATAGGGGCACCGGGGAGCTGTTTTTT. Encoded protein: CASSAMGYRGTGELFF.

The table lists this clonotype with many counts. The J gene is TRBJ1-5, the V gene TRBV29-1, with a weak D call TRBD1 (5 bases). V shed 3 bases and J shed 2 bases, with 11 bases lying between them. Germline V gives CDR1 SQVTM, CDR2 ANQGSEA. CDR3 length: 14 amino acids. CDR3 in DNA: TGCAGCGTTGATGACGGAGGGGGCAATCAGCCCCAGCATTTT. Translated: CSVDDGGGNQPQHF.

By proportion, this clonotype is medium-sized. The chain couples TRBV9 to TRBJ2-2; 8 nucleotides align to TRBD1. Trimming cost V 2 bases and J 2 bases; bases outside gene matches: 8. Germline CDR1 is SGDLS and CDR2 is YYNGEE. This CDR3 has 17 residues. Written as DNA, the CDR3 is TGTGCCAGCAGCGTTACCCGGGACAGGACTAACACCGGGGAGCTGTTTTTT. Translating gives CASSVTRDRTNTGELFF.